The clone carrying this T cell receptor (beta chain) came up a few times. As yet, its antigen is unknown. The data derive from a study of T cell repertoires in cytomegalovirus infection. Study-wide context: Both CMV infection and a matching HLA type were indicated by public TCR beta signatures.

The CDR3 spans 15 residues. V lost 0 bases and J lost 5, with 13 bases in between. Germline V gene sequence: CDR1 ENHRY, CDR2 SYGVKD. TCRdb recomputed calls from the reads with MiXCR, one row per CDR3 protein. The profile shows about 900,000 distinct CDR3 sequences, around 32% of them singletons. The chain joins TRBV10-3 to TRBJ1-2; D is possibly TRBD1 (5 bases). The TCR originated in a human donor in good health (CMV status not recorded). Some clones in this sample may be carry-over from other donors' samples. Sequencing was performed on cultured CD8+ T cells from PBMCs, taken from culture after CMV antigen stimulation. The CDR3 DNA reads TGTGCCATCAGTGAGTCGAGAGGGGCGAGTTATGGCTACACCTTC. Amino acids: CAISESRGASYGYTF.